The present T cell receptor (beta chain) was sequenced within a study of clonality assessment in lymphoblastic leukemia (dated by TCRdb to the late 2010s). The library was prepared using PCR. The sequencer was an Illumina MiSeq. TCRdb reprocessed the public reads (quality trimming at Q25 with fastp, clone calling with MiXCR) and kept in-frame beta chains. Identical CDR3 protein sequences are pooled into one entry, listed with their most common genes and DNA. The sample table on file contains about 28 distinct CDR3 sequences. V is shortened by 2 bases, J by 3 bases, and the region joining them spans 5 bases. The CDR3 starts with the cysteine, ends with the phenylalanine, and has 13 residues. Only the CDR3 DNA is retained, 39 bases long and in frame from the first base. Per the germline V gene, SGHTA is the CDR1 and FQGTGA is the CDR2. A remark on this clonotype: It lacks a known antigen. No clone much larger than this one lies a single base away; base qualities are absent.

The sequence came from a human donor with acute lymphoblastic leukemia. In this chain, TRBV7-3 is recombined with TRBJ2-1, with no D gene named confidently. The nucleotide sequence is given as TGTGCCAGCAGCTTAGGTATCTACAATGAGCAGTTCTTC. This codes for CASSLGIYNEQFF.